The T cell receptor (beta chain) under discussion was sequenced for a study of blood T cell repertoires in COVID-19. On the study more broadly: Collection of acute and convalescent COVID-19 samples took place in the United States, Italy and Spain.

The assay was immunoSEQ multiplex PCR, and TCRdb's table has in-frame clones only and misses some. The table lists over 450,000 clones, around 90% of them singletons. Per the germline V gene, CDR1 is SEHNR and CDR2 is FQNEAQ (reference sequence). V dropped 1 base and J dropped 3; count of bases not matched to a gene: 1. This CDR3 is built from 15 residues. The rearrangement joins TRBV7-9 to TRBJ1-5; 9 bases fit TRBD1. The sequencing input was peripheral blood. The TCR was taken from a woman aged 45-65 years with COVID-19, enrolled during active disease. CDR3 sequence (DNA): TGTGCCAGCAGCTTAGGGGACAGGGTCAATCAGCCCCAGCATTTT. It codes for CASSLGDRVNQPQHF.